This T cell receptor beta chain was profiled in a study of blood T cell repertoires in COVID-19. Study information: The samples span acute and convalescent COVID-19 from the United States, Italy and Spain. PBMCs, B-cell-depleted T cells, or T cells were the source of the cDNA or gDNA that made up the material.

Regarding this clone: The junction does not match germline at one end; this may be a read error.

The authors' processing: Amplification from reference gene primers served as the basis for estimated nucleated cell counts. The assay was immunoSEQ multiplex PCR, and TCRdb's table has in-frame clones only and misses some. D and trimming come from the DNA, and the V and J calls and clone size come from that table. Of over 90,000 clones in the sample, 70% to 80% were seen once. The sample comprised peripheral blood. This sequence was found in a man between 60 and 70 years old with active or convalescent COVID-19.

The CDR3 here is CASSYRDTKAFF. In nucleotides, the CDR3 is TGTGCCAGCAGTTACAGGGACACTAAAGCTTTCTTT. The rearrangement uses TRBV28 and TRBJ1-1, with TRBD1 as a possible D gene (6 bases). This CDR3 region has 12 residues. Germline V gene data show CDR1 as MDHEN and CDR2 as SYDVKM.